Listed below are T cell receptor beta chains from one sample, sequenced in a study of Graves' ophthalmopathy and Graves' hyperthyroidism. A single record per CDR3 protein comes from TCRdb applying MiXCR to the multiplex PCR reads. The sample includes 170,000 or so distinct CDR3 sequences, roughly 37% of them seen just once. The sample comprised peripheral blood. The receptor set was obtained from a woman aged 40 to 49 with Graves' ophthalmopathy. The CDR3 runs from the conserved cysteine through the conserved F or W. A D gene is named only where the DNA matches it firmly. A clone size is listed for some rows: how often the clone was seen (once, few, many), or a class if it is expanded.

D	length	J	V	size	DNA	CDR3
NA	13	TRBJ2-7	TRBV28	many	TGTGCCAGCAGTTTAATGAGAGACTACGAGCAGTACTTC	CASSLMRDYEQYF
NA	14	TRBJ2-7	TRBV12-3/TRBV12-4	NA	TGTGCCAGCAGTTTCGCGGACAGAGCTCGGGAGCAGTACTTC	CASSFADRAREQYF
TRBD1	15	TRBJ1-5	TRBV12-3/TRBV12-4	NA	TGTGCCAGCAGTCCGGGGACAGGGACAGGTCAGCCCCAGCATTTT	CASSPGTGTGQPQHF
TRBD1	15	TRBJ2-4	TRBV11-3	many	TGTGCCAGCAGGACCGACAGGGGAGCCAAAAACATTCAGTACTTC	CASRTDRGAKNIQYF
TRBD2	18	TRBJ2-2	TRBV28	NA	TGTGCCAGCAGTTCCGGACTAGCGGGGCCAATCGGCACCGGGGAGCTGTTTTTT	CASSSGLAGPIGTGELFF
TRBD1	16	TRBJ2-7	TRBV6-5	many	TGTGCCAGCAGTAACAACCCGACAGGGAAACCCCACGAGCAGTACTTC	CASSNNPTGKPHEQYF
NA	15	TRBJ1-1	TRBV28	many	TGTGCCAGCAGTTTCGAGGGCAGGGGCGACACTGAAGCTTTCTTT	CASSFEGRGDTEAFF
NA	13	TRBJ2-7	TRBV4-3	many	TGCGCCAGCAGCCAAGGTATATACTACGAGCAGTACTTC	CASSQGIYYEQYF
NA	16	TRBJ1-3	TRBV11-2	NA	TGTGCCAGCAGCTTGGGAGGGCCAGCCTCTGGAAACACCATATATTTT	CASSLGGPASGNTIYF
NA	14	TRBJ2-7	TRBV28	many	TGTGCCAGCAGTTTTAACCTGAACTCCTACGAGCAGTACTTC	CASSFNLNSYEQYF
TRBD1	13	TRBJ1-1	TRBV28	few	TGTGCCAGCAGTGTGACAGGGAGAAGGTTATCTTTCTTT	CASSVTGRRLSFF
TRBD1	14	TRBJ2-4	TRBV13	many	TGTGCCAGCAGCTTAGTTGGGACAGGGGGCATTCAGTACTTC	CASSLVGTGGIQYF
TRBD1	16	TRBJ2-7	TRBV19	many	TGTGCCACCCAAAGGTCTCTAGGACAGGGAATCCACGAGCAGTACTTC	CATQRSLGQGIHEQYF
NA	13	TRBJ2-7	TRBV6-2/TRBV6-3	NA	TGTGCCAGCATCGCCTTCGGGACCTACGAGCAGTACTTC	CASIAFGTYEQYF